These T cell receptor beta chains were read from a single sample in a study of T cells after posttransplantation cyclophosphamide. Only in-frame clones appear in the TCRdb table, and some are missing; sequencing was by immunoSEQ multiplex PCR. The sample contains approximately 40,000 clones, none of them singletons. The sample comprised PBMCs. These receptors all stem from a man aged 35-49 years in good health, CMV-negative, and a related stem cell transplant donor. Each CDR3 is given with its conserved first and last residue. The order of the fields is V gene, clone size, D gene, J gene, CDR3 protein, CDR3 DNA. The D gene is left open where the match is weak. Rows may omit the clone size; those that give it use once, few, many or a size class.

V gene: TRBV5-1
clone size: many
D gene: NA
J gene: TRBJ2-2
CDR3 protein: CASSVAGELFF
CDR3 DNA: TGCGCCAGCAGTGTCGCCGGGGAGCTGTTTTTT

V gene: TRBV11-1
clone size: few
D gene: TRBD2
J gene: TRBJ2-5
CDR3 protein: CASSSTTRAGGRETQYF
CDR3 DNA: TGTGCCAGCAGCTCCACGACTCGAGCGGGAGGGAGGGAGACCCAGTACTTC

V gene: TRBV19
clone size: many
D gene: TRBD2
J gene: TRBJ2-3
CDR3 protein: CASSGGEKDTQYF
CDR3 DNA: TGTGCCAGTAGCGGGGGGGAAAAGGATACGCAGTATTTT

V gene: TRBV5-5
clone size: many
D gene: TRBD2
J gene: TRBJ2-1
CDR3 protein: CASSLFSGRANEQFF
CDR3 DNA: TGTGCCAGCAGCTTGTTTAGCGGGAGGGCAAATGAGCAGTTCTTC

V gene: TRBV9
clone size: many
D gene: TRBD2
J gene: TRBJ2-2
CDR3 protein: CASSIQTSGGAFSGELFF
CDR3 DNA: TGTGCCAGCAGCATTCAGACTAGCGGGGGGGCCTTTAGCGGGGAGCTGTTTTTT

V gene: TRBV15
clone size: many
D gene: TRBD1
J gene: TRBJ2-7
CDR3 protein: CATRRQGASYEQYF
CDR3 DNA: TGTGCCACCAGAAGACAGGGGGCATCCTACGAGCAGTACTTC

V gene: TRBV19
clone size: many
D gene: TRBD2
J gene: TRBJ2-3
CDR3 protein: CASSAKGLAGEQYF
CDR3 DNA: TGTGCCAGTAGTGCCAAGGGGCTAGCGGGGGAGCAGTATTTT

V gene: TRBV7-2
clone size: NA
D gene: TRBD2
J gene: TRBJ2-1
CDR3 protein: CASSSGTSGIYEQFF
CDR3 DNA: TGTGCCAGCAGTTCCGGGACTAGCGGGATCTATGAGCAGTTCTTC

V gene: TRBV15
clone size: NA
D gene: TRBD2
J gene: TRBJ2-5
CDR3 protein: CATSRARGGASYQETQYF
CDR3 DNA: TGTGCCACCAGCAGAGCACGGGGGGGGGCGAGCTACCAAGAGACCCAGTACTTC

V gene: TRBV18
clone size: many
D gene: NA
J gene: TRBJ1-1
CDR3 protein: CASSPQGYTEAFF
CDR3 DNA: TGTGCCAGCTCACCGCAGGGATACACTGAAGCTTTCTTT

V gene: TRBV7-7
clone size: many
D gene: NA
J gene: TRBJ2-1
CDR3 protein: CASRGEGLPVF
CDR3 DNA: TGTGCTAGCAGGGGAGAGGGACTACCAGTCTTC

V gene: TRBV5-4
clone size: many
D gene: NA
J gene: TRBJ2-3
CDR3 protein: CASSSGGIGTDTQYF
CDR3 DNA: TGTGCCAGCTCCTCTGGCGGGATAGGTACAGATACGCAGTATTTT

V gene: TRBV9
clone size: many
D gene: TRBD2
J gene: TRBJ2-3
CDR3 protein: CASSVSGKADTQYF
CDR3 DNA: TGTGCCAGCAGCGTGAGCGGGAAGGCAGATACGCAGTATTTT

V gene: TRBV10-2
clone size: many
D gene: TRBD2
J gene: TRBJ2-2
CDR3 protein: CASRDIAGGSNTGELFF
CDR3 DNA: TGCGCCAGCAGGGATATAGCGGGAGGGTCTAACACCGGGGAGCTGTTTTTT

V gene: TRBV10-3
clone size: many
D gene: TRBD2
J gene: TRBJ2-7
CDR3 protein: CAISGEAGGYEQYF
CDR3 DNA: TGTGCCATCAGTGGAGAGGCGGGGGGCTACGAGCAGTACTTC